This TCR beta chain emerged from a study of T-cell reconstitution after alpha-beta-depleted transplantation in children. Unique molecular identifiers were used in preparing the TCRbeta library. TCRdb fed the PCR reads into MiXCR, producing one record per CDR3 protein. Of a few hundred thousand distinct CDR3 sequences listed, 25% to 30% are singletons. Concerning this clonotype: What it binds is not known.

The study, taken as a whole, reports: Reportedly, only several hundred clones from non-depleted graft cells drove alpha-beta T-cell counts at about two months. A year post-transplant, T-cell counts and diversity derived mostly from newly produced T cells.

Germline V CDR1 and CDR2: SGHRS, YFSETQ. The CDR3 loop spans 15 amino acids. Trimming took off 4 bases at V and 1 base at J, with 9 bases between the two ends. The origin of this receptor is a boy under two years old with Wiskott-Aldrich syndrome, due to receive a stem cell transplant. The rearrangement uses TRBV5-1 and TRBJ2-6; no clear D gene. The sequencing here drew on PBMCs, taken before TCRalphabeta/CD19-depleted stem cell transplant. CDR3 coding DNA: TGCGCCAGCAGCAACAGCCAATCTGGGGCCAACGTCCTGACTTTC. It specifies CASSNSQSGANVLTF.